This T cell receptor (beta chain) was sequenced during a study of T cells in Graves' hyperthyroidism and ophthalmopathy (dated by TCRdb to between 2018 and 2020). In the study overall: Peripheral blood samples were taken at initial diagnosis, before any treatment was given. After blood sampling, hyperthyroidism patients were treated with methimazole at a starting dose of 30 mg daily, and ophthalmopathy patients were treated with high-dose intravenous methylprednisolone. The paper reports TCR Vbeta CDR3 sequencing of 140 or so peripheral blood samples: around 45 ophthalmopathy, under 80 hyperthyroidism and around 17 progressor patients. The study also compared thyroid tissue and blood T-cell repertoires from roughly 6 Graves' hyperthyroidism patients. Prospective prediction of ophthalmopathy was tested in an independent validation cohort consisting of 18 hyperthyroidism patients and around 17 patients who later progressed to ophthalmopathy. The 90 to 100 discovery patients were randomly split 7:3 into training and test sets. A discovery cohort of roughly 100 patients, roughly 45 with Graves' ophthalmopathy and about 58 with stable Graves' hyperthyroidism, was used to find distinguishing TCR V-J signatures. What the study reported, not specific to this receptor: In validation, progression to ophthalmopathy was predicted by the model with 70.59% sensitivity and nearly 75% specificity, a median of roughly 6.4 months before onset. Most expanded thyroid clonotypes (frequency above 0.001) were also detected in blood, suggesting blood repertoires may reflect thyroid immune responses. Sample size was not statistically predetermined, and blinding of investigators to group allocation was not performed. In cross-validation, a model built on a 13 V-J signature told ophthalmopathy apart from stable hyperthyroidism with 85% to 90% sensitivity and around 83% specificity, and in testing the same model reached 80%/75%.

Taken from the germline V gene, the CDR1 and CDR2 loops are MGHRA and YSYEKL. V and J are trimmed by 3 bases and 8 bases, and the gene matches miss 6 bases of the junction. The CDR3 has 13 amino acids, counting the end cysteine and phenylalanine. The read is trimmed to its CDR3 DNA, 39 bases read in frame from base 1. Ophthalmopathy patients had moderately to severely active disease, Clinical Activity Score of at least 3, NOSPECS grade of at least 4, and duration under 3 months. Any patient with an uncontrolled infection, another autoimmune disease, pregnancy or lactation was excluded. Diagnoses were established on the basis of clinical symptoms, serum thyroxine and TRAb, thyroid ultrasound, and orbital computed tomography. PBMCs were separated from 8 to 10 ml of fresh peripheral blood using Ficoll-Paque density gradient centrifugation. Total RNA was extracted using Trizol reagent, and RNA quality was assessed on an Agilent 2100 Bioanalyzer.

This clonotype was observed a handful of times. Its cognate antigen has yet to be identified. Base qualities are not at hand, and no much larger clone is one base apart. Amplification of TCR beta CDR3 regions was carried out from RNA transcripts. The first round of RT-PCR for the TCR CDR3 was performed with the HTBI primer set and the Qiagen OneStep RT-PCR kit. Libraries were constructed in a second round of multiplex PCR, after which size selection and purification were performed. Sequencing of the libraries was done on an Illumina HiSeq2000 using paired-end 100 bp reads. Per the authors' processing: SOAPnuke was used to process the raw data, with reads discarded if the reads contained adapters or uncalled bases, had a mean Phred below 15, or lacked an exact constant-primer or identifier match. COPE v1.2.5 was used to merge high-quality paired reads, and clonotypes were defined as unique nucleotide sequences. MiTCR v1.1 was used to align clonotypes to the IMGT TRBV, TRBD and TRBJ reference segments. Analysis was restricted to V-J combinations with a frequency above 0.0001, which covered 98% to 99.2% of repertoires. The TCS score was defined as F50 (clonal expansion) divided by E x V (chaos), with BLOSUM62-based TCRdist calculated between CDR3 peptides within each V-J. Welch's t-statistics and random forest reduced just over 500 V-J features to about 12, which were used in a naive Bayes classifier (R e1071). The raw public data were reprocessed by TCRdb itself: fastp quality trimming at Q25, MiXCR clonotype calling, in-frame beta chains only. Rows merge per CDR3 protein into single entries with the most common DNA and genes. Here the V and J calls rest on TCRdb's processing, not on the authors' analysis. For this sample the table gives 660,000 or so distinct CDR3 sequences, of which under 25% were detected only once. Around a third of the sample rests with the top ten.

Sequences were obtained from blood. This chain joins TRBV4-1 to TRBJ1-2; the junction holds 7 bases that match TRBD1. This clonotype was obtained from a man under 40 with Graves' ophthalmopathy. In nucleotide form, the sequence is TGCGCCAGCAGCCATGGGACAGCGGAAGGCTACACCTTC. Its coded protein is CASSHGTAEGYTF.